These 14 T cell receptor beta chains share one sample of origin, sequenced in a study of early T cells in non-severe SARS-CoV-2 infection. One entry per CDR3 protein results from TCRdb running MiXCR on the 5' RACE reads. The sample carries roughly 120,000 distinct CDR3 sequences, around 12% recorded once. The sample consisted of whole blood, taken at baseline. The receptors shown here come from an adult who was a healthcare worker with PCR-confirmed SARS-CoV-2 infection or an uninfected control (not recorded which).

The rearrangement uses TRBV29-1 and TRBJ2-1; D gene unclear. From germline, CDR1 is SQVTM and CDR2 ANQGSEA. The CDR3 loop spans 12 amino acids. The CDR3 protein is CSVSPRVDEQFF. The CDR3, as DNA: TGCAGTGTCTCTCCCCGCGTCGATGAGCAGTTCTTC.

The gene calls are TRBV29-1 and TRBJ1-5, with D unclear. The CDR3 runs 12 residues. In germline, CDR1 is SQVTM, CDR2 ANQGSEA. Between the trimmed V and J ends, which lost 5 bases and 5 bases, there was a span of 10 bases. CDR3 in DNA: TGCAGCGTTTCTTCCACGGATCAGCCCCAGCATTTT. Residues: CSVSSTDQPQHF.

The J gene is TRBJ2-1, the V gene TRBV24-1; the match to TRBD2 covers 8 bases. The CDR3 runs 15 residues. J gave up 6 bases and V 3 bases, and 6 bases lay outside the gene matches. Germline assignment: CDR1 KGHDR and CDR2 SFDVKD. CDR3 nucleotides: TGTGCCACCAGTGATGGGGTAGCGGGACTCAATGAGCAGTTCTTC. Its protein product is CATSDGVAGLNEQFF.

The genes are TRBV4-1 and TRBJ1-5; the match to TRBD1 covers 8 bases. Germline values: CDR1 MGHRA, CDR2 YSYEKL. The CDR3 sequence is 14 residues long. V lost 2 bases, J lost 6 bases, and 3 bases stayed unmatched. The CDR3 reads CASSQTDRAQPQHF. The CDR3 DNA reads TGCGCCAGCAGCCAAACGGACAGGGCTCAGCCCCAGCATTTT.

The chain is built from TRBV12-5 and TRBJ2-7, with D tentatively TRBD2 (6 bases). Germline CDR1 reads LGHNT; CDR2 reads FRNRAP. V was clipped by 2 bases and J by 0 bases, with 11 bases between them. The CDR3 contains 15 residues. The CDR3 nucleotides are TGTGCTAGTGGTTTGTCCCGGGGGACCTCCTACGAGCAGTACTTC. Protein product: CASGLSRGTSYEQYF.

This clonotype has just a few counts. This chain uses TRBV11-2 with TRBJ1-2; 9 positions agree with TRBD1. J was trimmed by 5 bases and V by 5 bases; bases with no gene match: 9. The CDR3 extends over 15 amino acids. Germline lookup yields CDR1 SGHAT and CDR2 FQNNGV. As DNA, the CDR3 is TGTGCCAGCAGCAGAAACGCCGGGACAGGGTATGGCTACACCTTC. The encoded protein is CASSRNAGTGYGYTF. The full variable domain, its missing parts supplied by reference TRBV11-2 and TRBJ1-2, is EAGVAQSPRYKIIEKRQSVAFWCNPISGHATLYWYQQILGQGPKLLIQFQNNGVVDDSQLPKDRFSAERLKGVDSTLKIQPAKLEDSAVYLCASSRNAGTGYGYTFGSGTRLTVV.

This clonotype was picked up a small number of times. The rearrangement uses TRBV29-1 and TRBJ2-7; 9 bases are shared with TRBD1. This CDR3 comprises 13 residues. V was pared by 4 bases and J by 5 bases, with 6 bases of the junction left unmatched. Per germline, CDR1 SQVTM and CDR2 ANQGSEA. For the CDR3, the DNA is TGCAGCGTTGCCCGGGACAGGGTCCACGAGCAGTACTTC. Encoded protein: CSVARDRVHEQYF.

This clonotype has ten or more counts. This chain joins TRBV20-1 and TRBJ1-1; possibly TRBD1 for D (6 bases). Trimming cost V 0 bases and J 4 bases, with 18 bases left between them. This CDR3 has 16 residues. Germline assignment: CDR1 DFQATT and CDR2 SNEGSKA (reference sequence). The DNA of the CDR3 is TGCAGTGCTAGAGAAGTGACAGGAAATCGGGGCACTGAAGCTTTCTTT. It is translated as CSAREVTGNRGTEAFF.

This clonotype has a count of ten or more. The chain recombines TRBV29-1 with TRBJ2-5; D remains unclear. In germline, CDR1 is SQVTM, CDR2 ANQGSEA. The V gene lost 4 bases and the J gene lost 2 bases, with 8 bases spanning the gap. The CDR3 has 12 residues. The CDR3 DNA sequence: TGCAGCGTTGCGGGTAGTCAAGAGACCCAGTACTTC. Residues: CSVAGSQETQYF.

This chain uses TRBV5-4 with TRBJ1-1; D not certain. Germline V gives CDR1 SGHNT, CDR2 YYREEE (reference sequence). The CDR3 contains 13 residues. Trimming removed 6 bases from V and 6 bases from J, with 15 bases in between. DNA of the CDR3: TGTGCCAGCACCTCGAGGAGCGGGGCTGAAGCTTTCTTT. Protein: CASTSRSGAEAFF.

This clonotype was counted a few times. This chain uses TRBV12-5 with TRBJ1-1; D remains ambiguous. The CDR3 has 15 residues. The germline V gene has CDR1 LGHNT and CDR2 FRNRAP. V was clipped by 0 bases and J by 5 bases, with 13 bases between them. The CDR3 DNA reads TGTGCTAGTGGTTTGGTCCCGGCTTGGGTGACTGAAGCTTTCTTT. Its translation is CASGLVPAWVTEAFF. Variable domain in full (rest from reference TRBV12-5 and TRBJ1-1): DARVTQTPRHKVTEMGQEVTMRCQPILGHNTVFWYRQTMMQGLELLAYFRNRAPLDDSGMPKDRFSAEMPDATLATLKIQPSEPRDSAVYFCASGLVPAWVTEAFFGQGTRLTVV.

The genes are TRBV11-1 and TRBJ2-2, with 8 bases identical to TRBD1. V lost 5 bases to trimming and J lost 3 bases; unmatched junction nucleotides: 5. CDR1 SGHAT and CDR2 FQDESV come from the germline V gene (reference sequence). The CDR3 is 15 amino acids. The CDR3, as DNA: TGTGCCAGCAGCCTGGACAGGGTGGACACCGGGGAGCTGTTTTTT. This sequence encodes CASSLDRVDTGELFF.

The sample holds many counts of this clonotype. The junction does not match germline at one end; this may be a read error. The chain employs TRBV5-1 and TRBJ2-1, with 10 bases lining up with TRBD2. Germline V lookup: CDR1 SGHRS, CDR2 YFSETQ. The CDR3 has 15 amino acids. The DNA for the CDR3 is TGTGCCAGCAGCTTGACTAGCGGGTCCTACAATGAGCAGTTCTTC. It is translated as CASSLTSGSYNEQFF.

The J gene is TRBJ2-3, the V gene TRBV4-1; D gene uncertain. Trimming took 0 bases from V and 6 from J, leaving 4 bases between them. This CDR3 contains 12 residues. Germline loops: CDR1 MGHRA, CDR2 YSYEKL. Written as DNA, the CDR3 is TGCGCCAGCAGCCAAGATATCGATACGCAGTATTTT. Protein product: CASSQDIDTQYF.